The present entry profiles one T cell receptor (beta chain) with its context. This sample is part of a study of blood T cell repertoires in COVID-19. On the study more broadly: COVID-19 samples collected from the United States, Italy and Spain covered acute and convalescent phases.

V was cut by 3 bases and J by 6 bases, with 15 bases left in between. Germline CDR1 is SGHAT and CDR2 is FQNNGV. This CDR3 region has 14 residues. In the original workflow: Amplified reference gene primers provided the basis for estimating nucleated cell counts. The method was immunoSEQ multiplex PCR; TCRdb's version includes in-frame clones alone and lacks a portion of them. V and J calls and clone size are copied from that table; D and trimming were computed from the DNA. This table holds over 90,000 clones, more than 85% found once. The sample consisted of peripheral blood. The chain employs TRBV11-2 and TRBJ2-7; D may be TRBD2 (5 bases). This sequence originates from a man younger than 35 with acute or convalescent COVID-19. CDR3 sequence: CASSFSGRSLEQYF. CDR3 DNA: TGTGCCAGCAGCTTCAGCGGTCGGTCCCTCGAGCAGTACTTC.